This T cell receptor beta chain was identified during a study of coeliac disease. Study-level results: Few TRB amino acid sequences were shared between samples; most were unique. Lower clonality than controls marked TRB and TRG repertoires from active celiac intraepithelial and lamina propria samples.

The CDR3 is 13 amino acids. J was trimmed by 4 bases and V by 8 bases; bases with no gene match: 6. Germline V CDR1 and CDR2: SGHTA, FQGNSA. Of note for this clone: Antigen: not known.

Assay used: immunoSEQ multiplex PCR; TCRdb lists only in-frame clones, some missing. Among 4,000 to 4,500 clones listed, almost 65% were seen once. The sequence came from a young woman without celiac disease. V gene TRBV7-2 combines with J gene TRBJ2-3; 7 bases are shared with TRBD2. Specimen: lymphocytes from the gut lamina propria. The CDR3 spells CASGLVVADTQYF. As DNA, the CDR3 is TGTGCCAGCGGACTAGTGGTGGCAGATACGCAGTATTTT.